What follows describes a single T cell receptor (beta chain). Its antigen remains undetermined. No base qualities exist here, and no much larger clone lies one base off it. The study excluded patients with uncontrolled infections, other autoimmune diseases, pregnancy or lactation. Diagnoses were established on the basis of clinical symptoms, serum thyroxine and TRAb, thyroid ultrasound, and orbital computed tomography. Total RNA was extracted using Trizol reagent, and RNA quality was assessed on an Agilent 2100 Bioanalyzer. The sample originates from a study of T cells in Graves' hyperthyroidism and ophthalmopathy (dated by TCRdb to the late 2010s). In terms of the full investigation: To identify TCR V-J signatures that set the groups apart, the researchers used a discovery cohort of about a hundred patients, made up of 40 to 45 with Graves' ophthalmopathy and about 59 with stable Graves' hyperthyroidism. Whether ophthalmopathy could be predicted prospectively was tested in an independent validation cohort made up of 18 to 20 hyperthyroidism patients plus 17 patients who later progressed to ophthalmopathy. The 75 to 100 discovery patients were divided at random into training and test sets in a 7:3 ratio. In addition, the study compared T-cell repertoires in thyroid tissue and in blood from over 5 Graves' hyperthyroidism patients. After blood sampling, hyperthyroidism patients were treated with methimazole at a starting dose of 30 mg daily, and ophthalmopathy patients were treated with high-dose intravenous methylprednisolone. According to the paper, TCR Vbeta CDR3 sequencing was carried out on over 130 peripheral blood samples, which came from 40 to 45 ophthalmopathy, around 74 hyperthyroidism and about 17 progressor patients. What the authors observed across the whole study: During validation, the model predicted progression to ophthalmopathy a median of approximately 7 months ahead of onset, with more than 55% sensitivity and 72% to 85% specificity. No statistical method was used to set the sample size in advance, and investigators knew the group allocation. In cross-validation, a model built on a 13 V-J signature told ophthalmopathy apart from stable hyperthyroidism with approximately 91% sensitivity and roughly 81% specificity, and in testing the same model reached 80%/75%. Blood samples also contained most of the expanded thyroid clonotypes (frequency above 0.001), which suggests that blood repertoires may reflect thyroid immune responses.

The TCR beta CDR3 regions were amplified from the RNA transcripts. A first-round RT-PCR of the TCR CDR3 used the HTBI primer set with the Qiagen OneStep RT-PCR kit. Libraries were constructed in a second round of multiplex PCR, after which size selection and purification were carried out. The libraries were sequenced on an Illumina HiSeq2000 using paired-end 100 bp reads. Under the source paper's analysis protocol: SOAPnuke was used to process the raw data, removing reads that contained adapters or uncalled bases, had a mean Phred below 15, or lacked an exact match to the constant primer or identifier. High-quality paired reads were merged using COPE v1.2.5, and each unique nucleotide sequence was defined as a clonotype. MiTCR v1.1 was used to align clonotypes to the IMGT TRBV, TRBD and TRBJ reference segments. The analysis included only V-J combinations with a frequency above 0.0001, which together covered over 98% of the repertoires. The TCS score was defined as F50 (clonal expansion) divided by E x V (chaos), with BLOSUM62-based TCRdist calculated between CDR3 peptides within each V-J. Welch's t-statistics and random forest reduced around 550 V-J features to 13, which were used in a naive Bayes classifier (R e1071). The Morisita-Horn index was used to measure how similar the thyroid and blood repertoires were. The raw public data were reprocessed by TCRdb itself: fastp quality trimming at Q25, MiXCR clonotype calling, in-frame beta chains only. Rows are unified per CDR3 protein, each entry keeping the most common DNA and genes. V and J calls and clone size were set by TCRdb, not the authors. The sample has hundreds of thousands of distinct CDR3 sequences on record, over 40% of them singletons. The ten most abundant clones make up 6.5% to 9% of the sample.

Sequences were obtained from peripheral blood or thyroid tissue (not recorded which). The clonotype originates from an adult man with Graves' disease, either hyperthyroidism or ophthalmopathy (not recorded which).

In nucleotide form, the sequence is TGTGCCAGCACCAGGGGAAGCAATCAGCCCCAGCATTTT. This translates into CASTRGSNQPQHF. The V and J segments used are TRBV6-2 or TRBV6-3 and TRBJ1-5; matching of 6 bases hints at TRBD1 as the D gene. Including the terminal cysteine and phenylalanine, the CDR3 comprises 13 residues. The read is trimmed to its CDR3 DNA, 39 bases read in frame from base 1. The germline V gene yields MNHEY for CDR1 and SVGEGT for CDR2. V loses 7 bases of germline sequence and J loses 1 base, and the interval between the two ends is 8 bases.